The 3 T cell receptor beta chains in this list originate from one sample, sequenced in a study of identical twins' blood T cells. TCRdb re-derived calls from the 5' RACE reads in MiXCR, one entry per CDR3 protein. The sample yields 400,000 or so distinct CDR3 sequences, roughly 27% seen once. Material for sequencing was PBMCs. These TCRs come from a woman between 18 and 55 years old in good health.

The V gene is TRBV28, the J gene TRBJ2-5; TRBD1 agrees at 8 bases. The CDR3 sequence is 15 residues long. From germline, CDR1 is MDHEN and CDR2 SYDVKM. With 5 bases clipped from V and 2 bases from J, the junction kept 7 bases outside the gene matches. CDR3 sequence (DNA): TGTGCCAGCAGTCCATACACAGGGGGGCAAGAGACCCAGTACTTC. Its protein product is CASSPYTGGQETQYF.

J is TRBJ1-6 and V is TRBV20-1; D not resolved. Per the germline V gene, CDR1 is DFQATT and CDR2 is SNEGSKA (reference sequence). The CDR3 has 12 residues. V lost 3 bases, J lost 8 bases, and 8 bases lay in between. The CDR3 sequence is CSASAGDSPLHF. The CDR3 nucleotides are TGCAGTGCTAGCGCCGGGGATTCACCCCTCCACTTT.

Only a few counts were recorded for this clonotype. The chain joins TRBV5-1 to TRBJ1-1, with D perhaps matching TRBD1 (5 bases). The V and J ends lost 1 base and 6 bases respectively, with 10 bases between them. This CDR3 comprises 13 residues. Per the germline V gene, CDR1 is SGHRS and CDR2 is YFSETQ. The DNA of the CDR3 is TGCGCCAGCAGCTTGAGGGGCCCGGCTGAAGCTTTCTTT. Its protein is CASSLRGPAEAFF.